Shown below are 30 T cell receptor beta chains from a single sample sequenced in a study of blood T cells in healthy people across ages. A second PCR of about 6 to 12 cycles used a sample-barcoded 5' primer and a J-beta primer mix. TCRdb called the 5' RACE reads again in MiXCR, with one record for every CDR3 protein. The data hold 650,000 to 950,000 distinct CDR3 sequences, with 44% observed a single time. The sample comprised blood. Receptors originate from a man between 60 and 70 years old in good health.

The table lists this clonotype with a few counts. V and J are TRBV7-2 and TRBJ2-1; unclear D gene. V was pared by 7 bases and J by 10 bases, with 14 bases between. Germline values: CDR1 SGHTA, CDR2 FQGNSA. The CDR3 is 12 amino acids. CDR3 nucleotide sequence: TGTGCCAGCACCCCGGGTGTCGGCGAGCAGTTCTTC. Protein product: CASTPGVGEQFF.

The chain joins TRBV25-1 to TRBJ2-5; the D call may be TRBD1 or TRBD2 (5 bases each). V gave up 10 bases and J gave up 7 bases, with 22 bases separating them. The CDR3 is made up of 14 amino acids. Germline V gene sequence: CDR1 MGHDK, CDR2 SYGVNS. The CDR3 nucleotides are TGTGCCACCAAAGGGTCGGGAACCACAGGGACCCAGTACTTC. Protein product: CATKGSGTTGTQYF.

This CDR3 reads CASSLGNAYYEQYF. The DNA of the CDR3 is TGTGCCAGCAGTTTAGGCAACGCTTACTACGAGCAGTACTTC. The rearrangement uses TRBV12-3 or TRBV12-4 and TRBJ2-7; D is ambiguous. The germline V and J ends were trimmed by 1 base and 3 bases, with 10 bases remaining between them. The CDR3 has 14 amino acids.

V gene TRBV5-6 combines with J gene TRBJ2-3; D gene ambiguous. The CDR3 totals 15 residues. Germline V gives CDR1 SGHDT, CDR2 YYEEEE. V was shortened by 0 bases and J by 0 bases, with 8 bases between the two germline ends. The CDR3 is CASSLVPISTDTQYF. In nucleotides, the CDR3 is TGTGCCAGCAGCTTGGTACCGATTAGCACAGATACGCAGTATTTT. Combining the CDR3 with reference TRBV5-6 and TRBJ2-3 gives the whole variable domain DAGVTQSPTHLIKTRGQQVTLRCSPKSGHDTVSWYQQALGQGPQFIFQYYEEEERQRGNFPDRFSGHQFPNYSSELNVNALLLGDSALYLCASSLVPISTDTQYFGPGTRLTVL.

The CDR3 sequence is CASSLSAPGYTGELFF. CDR3 nucleotides: TGTGCCAGCAGTTTATCCGCTCCGGGGTACACCGGGGAGCTGTTTTTT. The chain combines TRBV27 with TRBJ2-2; D perhaps matches TRBD2 (5 bases). V was shortened by 0 bases and J by 3 bases, with 11 bases between the two germline ends. The germline V gene has CDR1 MNHEY and CDR2 SMNVEV (reference sequence). This CDR3 comprises 16 residues.

V is TRBV4-3 and J is TRBJ2-2; D possibly corresponds to TRBD1 (6 bases). The germline CDR1 and CDR2 sequences are LGHNA and YSLEER. The CDR3 has 18 amino acids. Trimming took off 1 base at V and 7 bases at J, with 22 bases between the two ends. DNA of the CDR3: TGCGCCAGCAGCCAAGGATGGGGGACCACAGGGCTTGGCGGGGAGCTGTTTTTT. It yields the protein CASSQGWGTTGLGGELFF.

The V and J genes are TRBV12-3 or TRBV12-4 and TRBJ2-3, with a possible D match to TRBD2 (5 bases). This CDR3 has 17 residues. The ends were cut back, 2 bases at V and 0 bases at J, with 15 bases in the middle. CDR3 sequence: CASSLLLASGSTDTQYF. DNA for the CDR3: TGTGCCAGCAGTTTACTCTTAGCGAGTGGCAGCACAGATACGCAGTATTTT.

V and J are TRBV20-1 and TRBJ1-1, with D perhaps matching TRBD1 (5 bases). V gave up 8 bases and J gave up 4 bases, with 17 bases separating them. Germline V gives CDR1 DFQATT, CDR2 SNEGSKA (reference sequence). This CDR3 is built from 13 residues. CDR3 region: CSPASQVSTEAFF. The CDR3 nucleotides are TGCAGTCCGGCTTCACAGGTTTCCACTGAAGCTTTCTTT.

The chain employs TRBV5-1 and TRBJ1-2; D is perhaps TRBD1 (6 bases). The CDR3 covers 15 residues. CDR1 and CDR2 from the germline V gene are SGHRS and YFSETQ. The V end was cut by 3 bases, the J end by 3 bases, with 15 bases between. The CDR3 loop is CASSSETGIDYGYTF. DNA for the CDR3: TGCGCCAGCAGCTCTGAAACAGGGATTGACTATGGCTACACCTTC. The full variable domain, rest sourced from reference TRBV5-1 and TRBJ1-2, is KAGVTQTPRYLIKTRGQQVTLSCSPISGHRSVSWYQQTPGQGLQFLFEYFSETQRNKGNFPGRFSGRQFSNSRSEMNVSTLELGDSALYLCASSSETGIDYGYTFGSGTRLTVV.

This clonotype was observed once. A read error may account for a junction end that differs from germline. This chain connects TRBV10-3 to TRBJ2-3; 7 bases are a match to TRBD2. This CDR3 is 16 amino acids long. Germline values: CDR1 ENHRY, CDR2 SYGVKD. For the CDR3, the DNA is TGTGCCATCAGTGGTATGGCGGGAGTTAGCACAGATATGCAGTATTTT. Its translation is CAISGMAGVSTDMQYF.

As regards this clonotype: At one of its ends the junction is not consistent with the germline gene, which may arise from a read error. The chain has TRBV4-1 and TRBJ2-1, with 8 positions matching TRBD2. This CDR3 contains 17 residues. Germline loops: CDR1 MGHRA, CDR2 YSYEKL. Here the CDR3 reads CSSSRGGLVVQYNEQFF. Written as DNA, the CDR3 is TGCTCCAGCAGCCGGGGGGGTCTAGTGGTCCAGTACAATGAGCAGTTCTTC.

Worth noting for this clonotype: A junction boundary mismatches the germline segment, possibly from a read error. The chain combines TRBV4-3 with TRBJ2-7; D is tentatively TRBD1 or TRBD2 (5 bases each). Germline V gives CDR1 LGHNA, CDR2 YSLEER. The CDR3 loop spans 15 amino acids. The CDR3 spells CAGSQDGASSYEQYF. The DNA for the CDR3 is TGCGCCGGCAGCCAGGACGGGGCTTCTTCCTACGAGCAGTACTTC.

The V gene is TRBV7-9, the J gene TRBJ2-5, with D possibly TRBD2 on 6 matching bases. Per the germline V gene, CDR1 is SEHNR and CDR2 is FQNEAQ (reference sequence). The CDR3 has 14 amino acids. Trimming shortened V by 3 bases and J by 3 bases, and 11 bases separated the two germline ends. The CDR3 is CASSFPGVKETQYF. The CDR3 nucleotides are TGTGCCAGCAGCTTCCCGGGAGTAAAAGAGACCCAGTACTTC.

This chain connects TRBV20-1 to TRBJ2-7, with TRBD1 identical over 8 bases. Germline V gene lookup returns CDR1 DFQATT and CDR2 SNEGSKA (reference sequence). The CDR3 spans 21 residues. The junction had 27 bases not matched to a gene; V was cut back by 5 bases and J by 0 bases. In DNA form, the CDR3 reads TGCAGTGCTTCCCCACCTTTGACGGGACTGGGTCAGGGGGCCTACTCCTACGAGCAGTACTTC. Its translation: CSASPPLTGLGQGAYSYEQYF.

This sequence joins TRBV2 and TRBJ1-6; 10 bases agree with TRBD1. The CDR3 totals 14 residues. V gave up 6 bases and J gave up 10 bases; unmatched junction bases: 6. Germline V gene lookup returns CDR1 SNHLY and CDR2 FYNNEI. The CDR3 spells CASSGDRGVSPLHF. In DNA, the CDR3 is TGTGCCAGCAGCGGGGACAGGGGCGTATCACCCCTCCACTTT.

This clonotype was detected a few times. The chain joins TRBV4-3 to TRBJ2-7; TRBD2 agrees at 7 bases. The germline gives CDR1 LGHNA, CDR2 YSLEER. Unmatched junction bases numbered 7, after V lost 5 bases and J lost 6 bases. The CDR3 totals 13 residues. The CDR3 DNA reads TGCGCCAGCAGCGCCGGGACTATGGGCGAGCAGTACTTC. This translates into CASSAGTMGEQYF.

This clonotype has just a few counts. The chain recombines TRBV10-3 with TRBJ2-1, with TRBD1 identical over 11 bases. The CDR3 contains 15 residues. CDR1 and CDR2 from the germline V gene are ENHRY and SYGVKD. V lost 4 bases and J lost 7; bases outside the gene matches: 6. CDR3 bases: TGTGCCATCAGTGCCGGGACAGGGGGTTTTAATGAGCAGTTCTTC. This encodes CAISAGTGGFNEQFF.

Comment on this clonotype: One base away lies a much larger clone, so this may be a sequencing read error. The chain carries TRBV7-3 and TRBJ2-7; D remains unclear. The length of the CDR3 is 15 residues. Germline CDR1 is SGHTA and CDR2 is FQGTGA. The CDR3 spells CASSDGPTSSYGQYF. CDR3 nucleotides: TGTGCCAGCAGCGACGGCCCAACGAGCTCCTACGGGCAGTACTTC.

This clonotype was counted only a few times. The CDR3 is CSVEGIGTEAFF. CDR3 sequence (DNA): TGCAGCGTTGAAGGGATTGGCACTGAAGCTTTCTTT. The chain recombines TRBV29-1 with TRBJ1-1, with D unclear. The CDR3 covers 12 residues. With 1 base removed from V and 4 bases from J, the gap between germline ends came to 7 bases. The germline gives CDR1 SQVTM, CDR2 ANQGSEA.

This clonotype occurred a few times. This chain connects TRBV27 to TRBJ2-5; the D gene is possibly TRBD2 (6 bases). The J call is uncertain, as TRBJ2-7 better fits the DNA end. This CDR3 is built from 14 residues. Germline V gives CDR1 MNHEY, CDR2 SMNVEV (reference sequence). The CDR3 sequence is CASSDSGLLIEQYF. The CDR3 nucleotides read TGTGCCAGCAGTGATTCGGGACTCCTTATCGAGCAGTACTTC.

The chain is built from TRBV29-1 and TRBJ2-1; a weak D match, TRBD1 (6 bases). The germline CDR1 and CDR2 sequences are SQVTM and ANQGSEA. Trimming took off 0 bases at V and 8 bases at J, with 11 bases between the two ends. The CDR3 consists of 13 residues. The CDR3 nucleotides are TGCAGCGTTGAAGAGGACAGTCCTTATGAGCAGTTCTTC. It is translated as CSVEEDSPYEQFF.

The chain uses TRBV12-3 or TRBV12-4 and TRBJ2-5, with 10 bases aligning to TRBD2. Trimming cost V 6 bases and J 0 bases; bases outside gene matches: 13. This CDR3 contains 18 residues. Here the CDR3 reads CASSQGSGGVKNQETQYF. The CDR3 DNA reads as TGTGCCAGCAGCCAGGGGAGCGGGGGGGTAAAAAACCAAGAGACCCAGTACTTC.

This clonotype was seen only once. The chain has TRBV5-1 and TRBJ2-1; tentatively, D is TRBD2 (5 bases). Germline V gene sequence: CDR1 SGHRS, CDR2 YFSETQ. Trimming removed 6 bases from V and 7 bases from J, with 20 bases in between. The CDR3 is made up of 15 amino acids. The CDR3 reads CASNAPGYLLNEQFF. The CDR3 DNA follows: TGCGCCAGCAACGCCCCGGGGTACCTGCTTAATGAGCAGTTCTTC.

This chain links TRBV25-1 with TRBJ2-4; 8 nucleotides agree with TRBD1. Germline values: CDR1 MGHDK, CDR2 SYGVNS. J lost 2 bases, V lost 3 bases, and 6 bases had no gene match. The CDR3 is 16 residues long. DNA for the CDR3: TGTGCCAGCAGTGATATGCCAGGGGGCACCAAAAACATTCAGTACTTC. It encodes CASSDMPGGTKNIQYF.

This clonotype was found a few times. V is TRBV7-9 and J is TRBJ2-3; 10 nucleotides match TRBD1. Germline CDR1 is SEHNR and CDR2 is FQNEAQ (reference sequence). This CDR3 has 17 residues. V trimming: 6 bases; J trimming: 4 bases; junction bases outside the gene matches: 13. The CDR3 protein is CASRDNSGTGAPDTQYF. In nucleotides, the CDR3 is TGTGCCAGCAGAGATAACTCCGGGACAGGGGCTCCAGATACGCAGTATTTT.

The CDR3 region has the DNA TGTGCCAGCAGTTTTGCAAGGCAGACTTCTAACTATGGCTACACCTTC. It yields the protein CASSFARQTSNYGYTF. V gene TRBV12-3 or TRBV12-4 combines with J gene TRBJ1-2, with D unclear. Trimming cost V 3 bases and J 0 bases, with 14 bases left between them. The CDR3 extends over 16 amino acids.

The rearrangement uses TRBV15 and TRBJ2-1; D ambiguous. The CDR3 is made up of 12 amino acids. V dropped 5 bases and J dropped 8 bases, with 10 bases sitting between them. Germline assignment: CDR1 LNHNV and CDR2 YYDKDF (reference sequence). The CDR3 spells CATSFLGDEQFF. The CDR3 DNA follows: TGTGCCACCAGCTTCTTGGGTGATGAGCAGTTCTTC.

This clonotype was seen ten or more times. The rearrangement links TRBV6-5 to TRBJ1-2; D is unresolved. In germline, CDR1 is MNHEY, CDR2 SVGAGI. The CDR3 contains 12 residues. Trimming pared 2 bases from V and 9 bases from J, leaving 10 bases between. The CDR3 here is CASSYVGSSYTF. Written as DNA, the CDR3 is TGTGCCAGCAGTTACGTGGGGAGTAGCTACACCTTC.

The gene calls are TRBV20-1 and TRBJ2-5; 11 nucleotides agree with TRBD2. This CDR3 contains 16 residues. Trimming cost V 5 bases and J 3 bases; bases outside gene matches: 11. Germline CDR1 reads DFQATT; CDR2 reads SNEGSKA (reference sequence). CDR3 amino acids: CSAGDWGLAEKETQYF. In DNA form, the CDR3 reads TGCAGTGCTGGTGACTGGGGACTAGCGGAAAAAGAGACCCAGTACTTC.

The chain combines TRBV11-3 with TRBJ1-4; D may be TRBD1 (5 bases). The CDR3 has 18 residues. CDR1 and CDR2 from the germline V gene are SGHNT and YENEEA. V was clipped by 0 bases and J by 4 bases, with 18 bases between them. The CDR3 protein is CASSLDHPSTEINEKLFF. In DNA, the CDR3 is TGTGCCAGCAGCTTAGATCACCCCTCGACAGAGATTAATGAAAAACTGTTTTTT.